The rows below give T cell receptor beta chains drawn from one sample of a study of blood T cells in healthy people across ages. Each CDR3 protein gets one entry after TCRdb re-called the 5' RACE reads with MiXCR. Among roughly 800,000 distinct CDR3 sequences, 20% to 30% were seen once, and the ten largest hold 9.4%. The sample was also linked to a second study, of T cells of mothers and their children.

Input material: blood. These receptors all come from a boy aged 5-17 years in good health. The CDR3 runs from the conserved cysteine through the conserved F or W.

j_call	v_call	cdr3_aa
TRBJ2-3	TRBV2	CASSRPGLASDTQYF
TRBJ2-3	TRBV6-6	CASSSRGGSGDTQYF
TRBJ1-1	TRBV5-1	CASNSGPGVNTEAFF
TRBJ2-2	TRBV12-3/TRBV12-4	CASKWPPIGELFF
TRBJ2-7	TRBV20-1	CSASLAETYEQYF
.	TRBV9	CASSVAGRYNEQFF
.	TRBV7-2	CASTESGGDIHEQFF
TRBJ1-4	TRBV6-2/TRBV6-3	CASSQFPDSATNEKLFF
TRBJ2-7	TRBV5-1	CASSPASGSRDEQYF
TRBJ2-2	TRBV3-1	CASSQDSRVGTGELFF